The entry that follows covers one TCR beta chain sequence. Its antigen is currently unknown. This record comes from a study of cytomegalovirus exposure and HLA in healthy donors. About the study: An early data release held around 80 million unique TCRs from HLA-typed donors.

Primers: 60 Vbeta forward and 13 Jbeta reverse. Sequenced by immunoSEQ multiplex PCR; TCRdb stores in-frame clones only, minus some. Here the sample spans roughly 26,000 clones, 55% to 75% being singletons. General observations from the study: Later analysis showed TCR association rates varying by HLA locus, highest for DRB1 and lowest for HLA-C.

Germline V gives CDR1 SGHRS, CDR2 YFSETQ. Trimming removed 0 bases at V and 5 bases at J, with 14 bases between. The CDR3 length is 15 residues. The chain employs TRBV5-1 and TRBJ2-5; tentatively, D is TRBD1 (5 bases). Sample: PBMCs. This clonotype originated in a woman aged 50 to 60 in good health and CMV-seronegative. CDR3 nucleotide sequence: TGCGCCAGCAGCTTGGGTGTAGGGAAGGGGGAGACCCAGTACTTC. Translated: CASSLGVGKGETQYF.